The clone carrying this T cell receptor delta chain turned up a few times. A read error may explain this, as a much larger clone is one base away. Distinct nucleotide sequences in the sample also encode this CDR3. The sample originates from a study of gamma-delta chains in newborns, infants, children. Study as a whole: Polyclonal expansion of innate γδ T cells after birth follows microbial exposure.

Germline CDR1 and CDR2: GEAIGNYY and EKD. The trim removed 0 bases at V and 1 base at J, leaving 3 bases unmatched. The CDR3 sequence is 18 residues long. With CATT, TCRdb re-called clones from the reads. The table lists about 5,400 delta-chain clones, about a fifth of them singletons. The rearrangement links TRDV2 to TRDJ3, with 9 nucleotides matching TRDD3. The TCR sequence derives from a child who was a newborn, infant or young child, either healthy, febrile or measles-vaccinated (not recorded which). The material sequenced was blood. CDR3 sequence reads: CACDTGGYSSWDTRQMFF. CDR3 coding DNA: TGTGCCTGTGACACCGGGGGATACTCATCCTGGGACACCCGACAGATGTTTTTC.